The entry below describes one TCR beta chain. The record originates from a study of blood T cell repertoires in COVID-19. In the study overall: Samples taken during acute and convalescent COVID-19 were collected in the United States, Italy and Spain.

Original handling: Amplification of reference gene primers provided the estimated nucleated cell counts. Some clones are missing from TCRdb's copy, which holds only in-frame ones; the method was immunoSEQ multiplex PCR. Clone size and the V and J calls come from that table; the DNA yielded D and trimming. The table includes about 200,000 clones, approximately 90% detected once. Input material: peripheral blood. This sequence originates from a man over 45 with acute or convalescent COVID-19.

CDR3 sequence (DNA): TGTGCCAGCAAAACAGGAGATCCGCGGAATGAGCAGTTCTTC. It yields the protein CASKTGDPRNEQFF. This chain uses TRBV6-6 with TRBJ2-1; weak D call: TRBD1 (5 bases). V dropped 7 bases and J dropped 7 bases, with 17 bases sitting between them. Germline V lookup: CDR1 MNHNY, CDR2 SVGAGI (reference sequence). The CDR3 has 14 residues.